Below, 31 T cell receptor beta chains from the same sample are listed, as sequenced in a study of cytotoxic CD8 clonotypes in ibrutinib-treated CLL (dated by TCRdb to about 2021). Reading the label with the study, this specimen's time point is: approximately 25 months on ibrutinib. Library creation used the immunoSEQ multiplex PCR assay. TCRdb obtained this table from immuneACCESS and retained in-frame rearrangements with V and J assigned. These tables miss some clones; where compared with another copy, unresolved V genes account for less than half of the shortfall, and the remainder is unexplained. The sample table holds about 56,000 clones, of which 50% to 70% were seen once. About 20% of the sample is in the top ten clones. Sequencing used PBMCs, obtained after 24 months of ibrutinib treatment. These receptors all come from a human donor with chronic lymphocytic leukemia.

The chain joins TRBV10-3 to TRBJ1-1; D is uncertain. Trimming left V 4 bases short and J 3 bases short, with 9 bases between. The CDR3 runs to 13 residues. Germline V gene lookup returns CDR1 ENHRY and CDR2 SYGVKD. The CDR3 loop reads CAISARHDTEAFF. The CDR3 DNA is TGTGCCATCAGTGCCAGACACGACACTGAAGCTTTCTTT.

This clone has only a few counts. The genes are TRBV5-4 and TRBJ2-1; 9 bases are shared with TRBD2. Germline CDR1 SGHNT, CDR2 YYREEE (reference sequence). The ends lost 2 bases at V and 10 bases at J; junction bases unmatched: 10. There are 15 residues in the CDR3. The CDR3 is CASSLLSGGFREQFF. CDR3 sequence (DNA): TGTGCCAGCAGCTTATTAAGCGGGGGGTTCAGGGAGCAGTTCTTC.

This clone was seen a few times. The V gene is TRBV11-2, the J gene TRBJ2-1, with 9 bases that match TRBD2. This CDR3 contains 13 residues. Germline loops: CDR1 SGHAT, CDR2 FQNNGV. V dropped 5 bases and J dropped 10; count of bases not matched to a gene: 6. For the CDR3, the DNA is TGTGCCAGCAGCGCGGTAGCGGGGGAGGAGCAGTTCTTC. Amino acid sequence: CASSAVAGEEQFF.

This clone was picked up many times. The rearrangement uses TRBV10-3 and TRBJ2-7; TRBD2 is a possible D gene (5 bases). The CDR3 extends over 14 amino acids. Deletions cut 4 bases from V and 6 bases from J, with 16 bases between. Germline V gives CDR1 ENHRY, CDR2 SYGVKD. CDR3 in amino acids: CAISGLAGRVEQYF. Here the CDR3 DNA reads TGTGCCATCAGTGGCCTAGCAGGAAGAGTCGAGCAGTACTTC.

This clone was picked up a small number of times. The chain joins TRBV29-1 to TRBJ2-3, with 9 bases that match TRBD2. Germline assignment: CDR1 SQVTM and CDR2 ANQGSEA. The CDR3 extends over 13 amino acids. Germline trimming cut 0 bases from V and 8 bases from J; bases unmatched to any gene: 3. The CDR3 spells CSVEEMGLATQYF. The CDR3 DNA reads as TGCAGCGTTGAAGAAATGGGACTAGCTACGCAGTATTTT.

V and J are TRBV27 and TRBJ1-2, with D uncertain. CDR3 length: 14 amino acids. Germline values: CDR1 MNHEY, CDR2 SMNVEV (reference sequence). V was cut by 1 base and J by 7 bases, with 13 bases left in between. The CDR3 sequence is CASSLWGFKGGYTF. CDR3 nucleotides: TGTGCCAGCAGTTTATGGGGATTTAAAGGTGGCTACACCTTC.

The V gene is TRBV27, the J gene TRBJ2-1; D perhaps matches TRBD1 (8 bases). Germline V CDR1 and CDR2: MNHEY, SMNVEV (reference sequence). Trimming left V 4 bases short and J 0 bases short, with 13 bases between. The CDR3 spans 16 residues. The CDR3 sequence: CASSYRGEGSYNEQFF. The DNA for the CDR3 is TGTGCCAGCAGTTACAGGGGGGAGGGCTCCTACAATGAGCAGTTCTTC.

The chain is built from TRBV10-3 and TRBJ2-7; D is unclear. This CDR3 is built from 16 residues. The germline V gene encodes CDR1 ENHRY and CDR2 SYGVKD. V gave up 6 bases and J gave up 3 bases, with 21 bases separating them. The CDR3 reads CAIREPRASAGYEQYF. CDR3 DNA: TGTGCCATCAGAGAGCCCCGCGCCAGCGCAGGCTACGAGCAGTACTTC.

Note on this clone: Other DNA sequences within the sample encode an identical CDR3. The chain couples TRBV9 to TRBJ1-2; D is unclear. V was shortened by 0 bases and J by 2 bases, with 8 bases between the two germline ends. This CDR3 is 14 amino acids long. CDR1 and CDR2 from the germline V gene are SGDLS and YYNGEE. In nucleotides, the CDR3 is TGTGCCAGCAGCGTAGATAGCGGAAACTATGGCTACACCTTC. Its protein product is CASSVDSGNYGYTF.

This clone was picked up one time. This chain connects TRBV29-1 to TRBJ2-7, with D perhaps TRBD1 (5 bases). Between the trimmed V and J ends, which lost 4 bases and 0 bases, there was a span of 7 bases. The CDR3 spans 12 residues. The germline V gene has CDR1 SQVTM and CDR2 ANQGSEA. CDR3 sequence (DNA): TGCAGCGTTGGACAGAGCTCCTACGAGCAGTACTTC. Translating it yields CSVGQSSYEQYF.

This clone was found a few times. This chain joins TRBV7-9 and TRBJ1-2; D remains unclear. Trimming stripped 1 base from V and 1 base from J, with 4 bases between. Germline-derived CDR1 and CDR2 are SEHNR and FQNEAQ (reference sequence). The CDR3 consists of 13 residues. CDR3 in DNA: TGTGCCAGCAGCTTAGACAGTAACTATGGCTACACCTTC. This encodes CASSLDSNYGYTF.

This clone was counted at least ten times. This chain connects TRBV19 to TRBJ1-1; D call uncertain. This CDR3 has 11 amino acids. Germline loops: CDR1 LNHDA, CDR2 SQIVND (reference sequence). V lost 3 bases to trimming and J lost 5 bases, with 4 bases between them. The CDR3 DNA sequence: TGTGCCAGTAGTATTTATACTGAAGCTTTCTTT. Amino acids: CASSIYTEAFF.

The chain employs TRBV11-2 and TRBJ2-2, with D tentatively TRBD2 (6 bases). The V end was cut by 4 bases, the J end by 2 bases, with 14 bases between. The CDR3 spans 16 residues. Looked up from germline, CDR1 is SGHAT and CDR2 is FQNNGV. DNA for the CDR3: TGTGCCAGCAGCTCCAGGCCGGGGGTCAACACCGGGGAGCTGTTTTTT. Translation: CASSSRPGVNTGELFF.

The chain employs TRBV4-1 and TRBJ2-7; 9 nucleotides agree with TRBD1. This CDR3 spans 16 amino acids. Germline-derived CDR1 and CDR2 are MGHRA and YSYEKL. The J segment lost 0 bases and the V segment lost 0 bases, leaving 3 bases of the junction unmatched. The CDR3 nucleotides are TGCGCCAGCAGCCAAGACGGGACAGGGAGCTCCTACGAGCAGTACTTC. This encodes CASSQDGTGSSYEQYF.

The rearrangement joins TRBV18 to TRBJ2-3; TRBD2 matches 8 bases. Germline V gene lookup returns CDR1 KGHSH and CDR2 LQKENI. With 5 bases clipped from V and 0 bases from J, the junction kept 4 bases outside the gene matches. CDR3 size: 15 residues. The CDR3 nucleotides read TGTGCCAGCTCATACAGCGGGGGAAGCACAGATACGCAGTATTTT. Translation gives CASSYSGGSTDTQYF.

The rearrangement uses TRBV6-1 and TRBJ2-3, with D maybe TRBD1 (6 bases). The ends were cut back, 3 bases at V and 2 bases at J, with 15 bases in the middle. Per the germline V gene, CDR1 is MNHNS and CDR2 is SASEGT. The CDR3 runs 16 residues. The DNA for the CDR3 is TGTGCCAGCAGTGATTGGAGCCAGGGGAACACAGATACGCAGTATTTT. Translating it yields CASSDWSQGNTDTQYF.

The chain carries TRBV28 and TRBJ1-1; TRBD1 is a possible D gene (5 bases). CDR1 MDHEN and CDR2 SYDVKM come from the germline V gene. Between the trimmed V and J ends, which lost 7 bases and 6 bases, there was a span of 15 bases. There are 13 residues in the CDR3. CDR3 sequence: CASTVQGMAEAFF. The CDR3 DNA reads as TGTGCCAGCACTGTCCAGGGAATGGCTGAAGCTTTCTTT.

CDR3 in amino acids: CASSPHNPGYQETQYF. For the CDR3, the DNA is TGTGCCAGCTCACCACACAACCCGGGGTACCAAGAGACCCAGTACTTC. The J gene is TRBJ2-5, the V gene TRBV18, with D tentatively TRBD2 (5 bases). Deletions cut 1 base from V and 0 bases from J, with 12 bases between. Germline CDR1 KGHSH, CDR2 LQKENI. The CDR3 is 16 amino acids.

The chain carries TRBV7-6 and TRBJ2-3; 10 bases match TRBD1. V lost 1 base to trimming and J lost 4 bases; unmatched junction nucleotides: 5. Germline-derived CDR1 and CDR2 are SGHVS and FNYEAQ. The CDR3 consists of 16 residues. The CDR3 sequence is CASSLGGTGVADTQYF. CDR3 DNA sequence: TGTGCCAGCAGCTTAGGCGGGACAGGGGTTGCAGATACGCAGTATTTT.

This clone turned up a few times. The chain combines TRBV21-1 with TRBJ2-5. TRBV21-1 is deemed a pseudogene. This CDR3 region has 15 residues. DNA for the CDR3: TGTGCCAGCAGCAAAATAGAAGGTGGAAGGGAGACCCAGTACTTC. Its translation is CASSKIEGGRETQYF.

This clone occurred a few times. This chain links TRBV11-3 with TRBJ2-1; 9 bases agree with TRBD2. The CDR3 runs 15 residues. Germline-derived CDR1 and CDR2 are SGHNT and YENEEA. Trimming took 5 bases from V and 7 from J; bases not matched to a gene: 9. DNA for the CDR3: TGTGCCAGCAGCCCAAGCGGGGGGCAGAAGAATGAGCAGTTCTTC. Translated, it gives CASSPSGGQKNEQFF.

The gene calls are TRBV30 and TRBJ2-3; TRBD1 matches at 12 bases. The CDR3 consists of 15 residues. Germline V gene lookup returns CDR1 GTSNPN and CDR2 SVGIG (reference sequence). The junction had 5 bases not matched to a gene; V was cut back by 5 bases and J by 2 bases. CDR3 DNA: TGTGCCTGGGGGGGACAGGGGGCGTTCACAGATACGCAGTATTTT. Residues: CAWGGQGAFTDTQYF.

This clone has only a few counts. The V call is TRBV29-1, the J call TRBJ1-2; weak D call: TRBD1 (6 bases). The CDR3 is 13 amino acids. V was shortened by 2 bases and J by 7 bases, with 14 bases between the two germline ends. The germline CDR1 and CDR2 sequences are SQVTM and ANQGSEA. The CDR3 DNA sequence: TGCAGCGTTGAACCGGGGGGCATCTCTGGCTACACCTTC. The encoded protein is CSVEPGGISGYTF.

This chain joins TRBV9 and TRBJ1-4, with TRBD1 as a possible D gene (5 bases). The CDR3 is made up of 14 amino acids. The germline CDR1 and CDR2 sequences are SGDLS and YYNGEE. Trimming took 4 bases from V and 7 from J, leaving 14 bases between them. The CDR3 spells CASSPTVGLEKLFF. In nucleotides, the CDR3 is TGTGCCAGCAGCCCGACCGTGGGACTTGAAAAACTGTTTTTT.

This clone has a handful of counts. V and J are TRBV2 and TRBJ1-4, with 9 positions matching TRBD1. Germline loops: CDR1 SNHLY, CDR2 FYNNEI. This CDR3 comprises 14 residues. J was trimmed by 11 bases and V by 8 bases; bases with no gene match: 12. CDR3 sequence (DNA): TGTGCCAGCTCGACAGGGGGTACGGGATTGAAACTGTTTTTT. This codes for CASSTGGTGLKLFF. The full variable domain, its missing parts supplied by reference TRBV2 and TRBJ1-4, is EPEVTQTPSHQVTQMGQEVILRCVPISNHLYFYWYRQILGQKVEFLVSFYNNEISEKSEIFDDQFSVERPDGSNFTLKIRSTKLEDSAMYFCASSTGGTGLKLFFGSGTQLSVL.

The DNA for the CDR3 is TGTGCCAGCAGCCAGCGGACAGGGGTAGAGACCCAGTACTTC. This translates into CASSQRTGVETQYF. The J gene is TRBJ2-5, the V gene TRBV13, with 9 bases aligning to TRBD1. CDR1 and CDR2 from the germline V gene are PRHDT and FYEKMQ (reference sequence). Trimming at V came to 5 bases and at J to 4 bases, leaving 5 bases not matched to a gene. This CDR3 has 14 amino acids.

This clone has just a few counts. The chain links TRBV27 to TRBJ2-6, with 8 bases that match TRBD2. CDR3 length equals 18 residues. Germline trimming cut 3 bases from V and 2 bases from J; bases unmatched to any gene: 9. The germline gives CDR1 MNHEY, CDR2 SMNVEV (reference sequence). Here the CDR3 reads CASSFARGGRTGANVLTF. The CDR3 DNA sequence: TGTGCCAGCAGTTTCGCTCGGGGGGGTCGGACTGGGGCCAACGTCCTGACTTTC.

With respect to this clone: One end of the junction fails to match germline, which may point to a read error. The chain combines TRBV7-9 with TRBJ1-2, with TRBD1 as a possible D gene (6 bases). The CDR3 has 11 residues. CDR1 and CDR2 (germline): SEHNR, FQNEAQ (reference sequence). CDR3 in amino acids: CASSLVTGSHF. In nucleotides, the CDR3 is TGTGCCAGCAGCTTAGTTACAGGGTCCCATTTC.

This clone was recorded a few times. V is TRBV6-6 and J is TRBJ1-2; 7 positions match TRBD1. J lost 4 bases, V lost 6 bases, and 11 bases had no gene match. Germline CDR1 MNHNY, CDR2 SVGAGI (reference sequence). The CDR3 sequence is 15 residues long. The CDR3 loop reads CASSLIGTAVYGYTF. The DNA of the CDR3 is TGTGCCAGCAGCCTCATCGGGACAGCAGTCTATGGCTACACCTTC.

The J gene is TRBJ2-3, the V gene TRBV2; 11 bases line up with TRBD2. CDR3 length: 14 residues. V lost 5 bases to trimming and J lost 6 bases; unmatched junction nucleotides: 4. Germline V gene lookup returns CDR1 SNHLY and CDR2 FYNNEI. CDR3 region: CASSPRTSGDTQYF. The DNA for the CDR3 is TGTGCCAGCAGTCCGCGGACTAGCGGGGATACGCAGTATTTT.

The chain links TRBV5-6 to TRBJ1-1, with no clear D. V was cut by 5 bases and J by 1 base, with 6 bases left in between. The germline V gene encodes CDR1 SGHDT and CDR2 YYEEEE. The CDR3 runs to 12 residues. The DNA of the CDR3 is TGTGCCAGCAGAATCCGGAACACTGAAGCTTTCTTT. Its protein product is CASRIRNTEAFF.